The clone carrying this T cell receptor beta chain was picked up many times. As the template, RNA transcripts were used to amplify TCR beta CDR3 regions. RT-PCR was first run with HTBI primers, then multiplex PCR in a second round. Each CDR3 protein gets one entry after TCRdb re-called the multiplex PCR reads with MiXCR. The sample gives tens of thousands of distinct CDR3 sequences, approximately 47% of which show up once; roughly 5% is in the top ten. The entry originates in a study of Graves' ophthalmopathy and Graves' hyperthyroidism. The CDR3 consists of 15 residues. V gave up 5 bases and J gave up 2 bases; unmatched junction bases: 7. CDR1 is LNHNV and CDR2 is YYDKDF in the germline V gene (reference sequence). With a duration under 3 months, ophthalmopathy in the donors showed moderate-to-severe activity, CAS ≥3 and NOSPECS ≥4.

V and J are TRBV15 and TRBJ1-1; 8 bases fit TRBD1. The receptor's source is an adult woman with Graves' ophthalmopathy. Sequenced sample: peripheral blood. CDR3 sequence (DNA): TGTGCCACCAGCCCAAACAGGGGGATAAACACTGAAGCTTTCTTT. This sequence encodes CATSPNRGINTEAFF.